This T cell receptor (beta chain) was retrieved from a study of T cells in tuberculosis. Study findings and constraints: Low-affinity CD1B-GMM tetramer-binding T cells may have been missed.

Chain pairing is unknown; alpha and beta were sequenced separately. TCRdb's table, derived via immunoSEQ multiplex PCR, lists solely in-frame clones and lacks some. The sample yields about 54,000 clones, 88% seen once. After thawing and overnight rest, PBMC were stained with GMM-loaded CD1B tetramer, viability dye and anti-CD3 for sorting. CD1B tetramers were loaded with Rhodococcus equi-derived C32 glucose monomycolate. CD14-expressing monocytes were removed from PBMC before cryopreservation and sorting. Approximately 110,000 tetramer-negative cells were sorted from each donor. The germline gives CDR1 SGHAT, CDR2 FQDESV (reference sequence). This CDR3 spans 13 amino acids. The V end lost 2 bases, the J end lost 0 bases, and 5 bases lay between the germline ends.

The receptor was isolated from an adult woman with latent tuberculosis. The sequenced sample was CD1b-GMM tetramer-negative cells sorted from PBMCs. The chain has TRBV11-1 and TRBJ2-7; no clear D gene. The CDR3 here is CASSLHSSYEQYF. CDR3 nucleotides: TGTGCCAGCAGCTTACATAGCTCCTACGAGCAGTACTTC.